The next 3 T cell receptor beta chains were all read from a single sample in a study of vaccination and CD4 T cells after COVID-19. Treatment here: roughly ten-day PBMC culture with coronavirus spike peptide pools or control peptides (ViraFEST assay). CD4+ T cells that had been cultured provided DNA sequenced with the Oncomine TCR Beta short-read assay. TCRdb redid the calling of the PCR reads with MiXCR, one entry per CDR3 protein. The sample holds approximately 20,000 distinct CDR3 sequences, 50% to 60% seen once. Antigen specificity for these receptors is unknown. Material for sequencing was CD4+ T cells from blood, cultured in vitro. Receptors originate from a human donor who had recovered from COVID-19.

The chain joins TRBV6-1 to TRBJ1-2; D not certain. V dropped 0 bases and J dropped 4 bases, with 12 bases sitting between them. The CDR3 has 15 amino acids. CDR1 and CDR2 from the germline V gene are MNHNS and SASEGT. CDR3 in amino acids: CASSEAGNLGYGYTF. CDR3 DNA: TGTGCCAGCAGTGAAGCGGGGAATCTTGGCTATGGCTACACCTTC.

This clonotype has a handful of counts. V and J are TRBV27 and TRBJ1-4; D is undetermined. The ends were cut back, 3 bases at V and 4 bases at J, with 15 bases in the middle. The germline CDR1 and CDR2 sequences are MNHEY and SMNVEV (reference sequence). The CDR3 totals 16 residues. The CDR3 DNA is TGTGCCAGCAGTTTCGTTGGAGCCAAGCTTAATGAAAAACTGTTTTTT. It specifies CASSFVGAKLNEKLFF.

This clonotype showed up just a few times. The V gene is TRBV27, the J gene TRBJ2-2, with D uncertain. CDR1 MNHEY and CDR2 SMNVEV come from the germline V gene (reference sequence). The CDR3 is made up of 14 amino acids. The V gene lost 3 bases and the J gene lost 6 bases, with 11 bases spanning the gap. CDR3 sequence reads: CASSFRAAAGELFF. The DNA for the CDR3 is TGTGCCAGCAGTTTTAGGGCCGCTGCCGGGGAGCTGTTTTTT.